The clone carrying this TCR beta chain was seen more than once but under ten times. Its antigen is unknown. Use of 60 Vbeta and 13 Jbeta primers characterized the PCR. This table comes from immunoSEQ multiplex PCR, and its TCRdb copy is limited to in-frame clones, with some not included. Of some 150,000 clones listed, under 85% are singletons. Germline CDR1 is LNHDA and CDR2 is SQIVND (reference sequence). Trimming took 1 base from V and 0 from J, leaving 3 bases between them. This CDR3 spans 13 amino acids. This sample is drawn from a study of cytomegalovirus exposure and HLA in healthy donors. Study details: Roughly 179 million T cells yielded approximately 100 million unique TCR beta sequences, as an earlier analysis found. Study outcomes and limitations: Several of the most significant clusters were apparently associated with common viral pathogens in a later analysis. HLA alleles were associated with 16,951 TCR beta sequences in a later analysis at 0.05 false discovery rate.

The receptor's source is a woman aged 30 to 39 in good health and CMV-seronegative. The genes are TRBV19 and TRBJ1-1; D is undetermined. The sample comprised PBMCs. Here the CDR3 reads CASSIAVNTEAFF. For the CDR3, the DNA is TGTGCCAGTAGTATAGCGGTGAACACTGAAGCTTTCTTT.